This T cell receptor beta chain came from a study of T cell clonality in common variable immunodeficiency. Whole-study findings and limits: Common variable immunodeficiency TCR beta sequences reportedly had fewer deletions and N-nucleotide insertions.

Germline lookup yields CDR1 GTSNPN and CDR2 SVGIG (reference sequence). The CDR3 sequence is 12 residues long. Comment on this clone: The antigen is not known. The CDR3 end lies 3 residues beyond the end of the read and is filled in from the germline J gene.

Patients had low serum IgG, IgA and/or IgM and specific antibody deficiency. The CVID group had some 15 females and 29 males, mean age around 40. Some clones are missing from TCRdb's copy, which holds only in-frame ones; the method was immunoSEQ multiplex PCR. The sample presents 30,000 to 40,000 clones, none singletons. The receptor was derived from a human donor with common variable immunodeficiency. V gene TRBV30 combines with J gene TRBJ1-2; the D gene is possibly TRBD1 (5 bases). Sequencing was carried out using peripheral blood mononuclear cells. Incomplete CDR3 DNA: TGTGCCTGGTCCGGCCAGGGCACGGGC. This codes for CAWSGQGTG. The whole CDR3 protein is CAWSGQGTGYTF.